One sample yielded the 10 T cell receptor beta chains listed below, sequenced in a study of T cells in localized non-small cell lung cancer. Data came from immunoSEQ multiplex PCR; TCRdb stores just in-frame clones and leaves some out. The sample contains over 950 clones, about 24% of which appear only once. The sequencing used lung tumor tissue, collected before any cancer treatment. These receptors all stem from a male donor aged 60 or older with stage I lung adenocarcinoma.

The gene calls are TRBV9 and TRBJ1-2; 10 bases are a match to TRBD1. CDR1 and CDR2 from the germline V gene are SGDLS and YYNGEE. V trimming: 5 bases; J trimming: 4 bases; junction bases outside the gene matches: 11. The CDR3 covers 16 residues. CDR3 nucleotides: TGTGCCAGCAGTGATGCCCCAGGACAGGGGGGCTATGGCTACACCTTC. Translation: CASSDAPGQGGYGYTF.

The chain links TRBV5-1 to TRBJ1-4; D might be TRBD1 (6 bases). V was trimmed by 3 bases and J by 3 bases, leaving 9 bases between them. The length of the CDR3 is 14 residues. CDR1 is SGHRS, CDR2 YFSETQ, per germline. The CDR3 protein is CASSSGQPNEKLFF. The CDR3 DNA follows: TGCGCCAGCAGCTCCGGACAGCCTAATGAAAAACTGTTTTTT.

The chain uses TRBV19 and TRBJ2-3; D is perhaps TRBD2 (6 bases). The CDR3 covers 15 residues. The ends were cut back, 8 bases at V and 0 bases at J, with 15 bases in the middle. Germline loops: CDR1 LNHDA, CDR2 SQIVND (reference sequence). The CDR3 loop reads CASRRGQGSTDTQYF. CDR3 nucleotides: TGTGCCAGTCGGAGGGGCCAAGGAAGCACAGATACGCAGTATTTT.

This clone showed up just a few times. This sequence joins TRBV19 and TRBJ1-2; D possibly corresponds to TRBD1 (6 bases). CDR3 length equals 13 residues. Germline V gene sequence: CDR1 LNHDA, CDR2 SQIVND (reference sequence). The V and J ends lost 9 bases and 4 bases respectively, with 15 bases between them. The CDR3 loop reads CASTPTGTYGYTF. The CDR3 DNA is TGTGCCAGCACGCCGACAGGAACCTATGGCTACACCTTC.

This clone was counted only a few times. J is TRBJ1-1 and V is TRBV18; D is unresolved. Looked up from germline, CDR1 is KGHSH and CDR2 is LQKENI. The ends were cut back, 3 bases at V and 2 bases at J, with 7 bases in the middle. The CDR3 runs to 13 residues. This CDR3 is CASSPESNTEAFF. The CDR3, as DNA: TGTGCCAGCTCACCGGAATCAAACACTGAAGCTTTCTTT.

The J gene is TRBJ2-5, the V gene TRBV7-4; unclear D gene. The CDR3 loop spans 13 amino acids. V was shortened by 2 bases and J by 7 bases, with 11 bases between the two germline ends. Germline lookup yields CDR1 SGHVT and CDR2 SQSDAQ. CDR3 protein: CASSLSSLGTQYF. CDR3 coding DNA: TGTGCCAGCAGCTTATCCTCCTTGGGGACCCAGTACTTC.

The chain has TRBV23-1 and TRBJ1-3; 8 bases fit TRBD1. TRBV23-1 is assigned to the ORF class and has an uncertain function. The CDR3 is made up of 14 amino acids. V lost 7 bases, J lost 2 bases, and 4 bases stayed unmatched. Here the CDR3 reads CASTPTGAGNTIYF. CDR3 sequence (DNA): TGCGCCAGCACTCCGACAGGGGCTGGAAACACCATATATTTT.

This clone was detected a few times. The CDR3 DNA follows: TGTGCCAGCAGCTTAGATTTCACCCAACCCCGTTCGGGCAATGAGCAGTTCTTC. This sequence encodes CASSLDFTQPRSGNEQFF. The rearrangement joins TRBV11-3 to TRBJ2-1; D not certain. V dropped 0 bases and J dropped 6 bases, with 21 bases sitting between them. The CDR3 loop spans 18 amino acids. In germline, CDR1 is SGHNT, CDR2 YENEEA. Based on the CDR3 plus reference TRBV11-3 and TRBJ2-1, the full variable domain is EAGVVQSPRYKIIEKKQPVAFWCNPISGHNTLYWYLQNLGQGPELLIRYENEEAVDDSQLPKDRFSAERLKGVDSTLKIQPAELGDSAVYLCASSLDFTQPRSGNEQFFGPGTRLTVL.

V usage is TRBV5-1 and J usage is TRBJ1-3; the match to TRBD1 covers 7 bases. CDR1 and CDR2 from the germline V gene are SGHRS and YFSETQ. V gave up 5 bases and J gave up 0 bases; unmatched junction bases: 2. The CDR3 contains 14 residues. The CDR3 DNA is TGCGCCAGCAGAGGGACAGACTCTGGAAACACCATATATTTT. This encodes CASRGTDSGNTIYF.

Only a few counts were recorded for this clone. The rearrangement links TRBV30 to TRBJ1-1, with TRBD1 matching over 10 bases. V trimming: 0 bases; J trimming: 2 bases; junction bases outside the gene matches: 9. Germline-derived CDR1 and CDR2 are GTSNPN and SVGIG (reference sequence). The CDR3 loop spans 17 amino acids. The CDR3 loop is CAWSVFVTGGTNTEAFF. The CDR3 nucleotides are TGTGCCTGGAGTGTATTTGTGACAGGGGGCACTAACACTGAAGCTTTCTTT. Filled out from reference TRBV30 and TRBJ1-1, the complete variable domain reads SQTIHQWPATLVQPVGSPLSLECTVEGTSNPNLYWYRQAAGRGLQLLFYSVGIGQISSEVPQNLSASRPQDRQFILSSKKLLLSDSGFYLCAWSVFVTGGTNTEAFFGQGTRLTVV.